This T cell receptor beta chain originates from a study of CD8 T cells in Susac syndrome. Trimming left V 4 bases short and J 5 bases short, with 11 bases between. The CDR3 runs to 12 residues. The V gene's germline CDR1 is SQVTM and CDR2 ANQGSEA. RNA, at roughly 0.45 to 1 ug, was reverse transcribed with random hexamers. TCRdb reprocessed the immunoSEQ multiplex PCR reads with MiXCR, giving one entry per CDR3 protein. Of tens of thousands of distinct CDR3 sequences in the sample, roughly 96% were seen once. Sequencing of TCR beta was performed on blood CD8+ and CD4+ T cells. Negative isolation was used for CD8+ and CD4+ T cells and FACS enrichment for TEMRA cells.

The specimen was CD8+ T cells from PBMCs. The source is a human donor with Susac syndrome. The V and J genes are TRBV29-1 and TRBJ2-5; D might be TRBD1 or TRBD2, each matching 5 bases. CDR3 protein: CSVGGMWETQYF. For the CDR3, the DNA is TGCAGCGTTGGGGGGATGTGGGAGACCCAGTACTTC.